Listed here are 27 T cell receptor beta chains from one sample, sequenced in a study of T cell responses to AZD1222 COVID-19 vaccine. This table comes from immunoSEQ multiplex PCR, and its TCRdb copy is limited to in-frame clones, with some not included. The table lists about 100,000 clones, around 90% of them singletons. The sample consisted of peripheral blood, taken on day 0 of AZD1222 vaccination. These receptors came from an adult in good health.

The chain employs TRBV10-3 and TRBJ1-5; D perhaps matches TRBD1 (5 bases). V shed 10 bases and J shed 4 bases, with 14 bases lying between them. Germline CDR1 and CDR2: ENHRY and SYGVKD. The CDR3 is 13 amino acids. This CDR3 reads CATKNGANQPQHF. Here the CDR3 DNA reads TGTGCCACCAAGAATGGGGCGAATCAGCCCCAGCATTTT.

The chain couples TRBV28 to TRBJ2-3, with 9 bases identical to TRBD2. The CDR3 contains 17 residues. Germline V gene sequence: CDR1 MDHEN, CDR2 SYDVKM. Trimming removed 2 bases from V and 7 bases from J; junction bases left unmatched: 13. The CDR3 DNA reads TGTGCCAGCAGTTTACTAGCGGGAACACGGGAGGGGCATACGCAGTATTTT. Residues: CASSLLAGTREGHTQYF. Complete variable domain (other parts from reference TRBV28 and TRBJ2-3): DVKVTQSSRYLVKRTGEKVFLECVQDMDHENMFWYRQDPGLGLRLIYFSYDVKMKEKGDIPEGYSVSREKKERFSLILESASTNQTSMYLCASSLLAGTREGHTQYFGPGTRLTVL.

This chain uses TRBV9 with TRBJ2-2; D gene unclear. This CDR3 has 14 amino acids. Between the trimmed V and J ends, which lost 6 bases and 4 bases, there was a span of 13 bases. The germline CDR1 and CDR2 sequences are SGDLS and YYNGEE. The CDR3, as DNA: TGTGCCAGCAACGGACGTCTCTCCACCGGGGAGCTGTTTTTT. Residues: CASNGRLSTGELFF.

This chain uses TRBV19 with TRBJ2-3; 7 bases map to TRBD2. The CDR3 contains 16 residues. Germline loops: CDR1 LNHDA, CDR2 SQIVND (reference sequence). The V gene end was trimmed by 2 bases and the J gene end by 2 bases; junction bases not matched to a gene: 7. The CDR3 region is CASSIRPSGYTDTQYF. Written as DNA, the CDR3 is TGTGCCAGTAGTATAAGGCCTAGCGGATACACAGATACGCAGTATTTT.

V is TRBV27 and J is TRBJ2-1; 14 bases match TRBD2. The CDR3 runs to 14 residues. Germline loops: CDR1 MNHEY, CDR2 SMNVEV (reference sequence). V dropped 6 bases and J dropped 8; count of bases not matched to a gene: 3. CDR3 sequence reads: CASSLTSGGDEQFF. The DNA of the CDR3 is TGTGCCAGCAGCCTGACTAGCGGGGGGGATGAGCAGTTCTTC.

The chain links TRBV12-5 to TRBJ2-2; TRBD1 or TRBD2 may be the D gene (5 bases each). Per the germline V gene, CDR1 is LGHNT and CDR2 is FRNRAP. This CDR3 has 15 amino acids. V lost 1 base, J lost 8 bases, and 14 bases lay in between. The DNA of the CDR3 is TGTGCTAGTGGTTTGGGGGGACCTCCGATAGGGGAGCTGTTTTTT. Its translation: CASGLGGPPIGELFF.

V and J are TRBV7-9 and TRBJ2-2; D perhaps matches TRBD2 (5 bases). Trimming removed 5 bases at V and 4 bases at J, with 14 bases between. CDR1 is SEHNR and CDR2 is FQNEAQ in the germline V gene (reference sequence). The CDR3 runs 15 residues. The CDR3 loop is CASSQLGGITGELFF. CDR3 nucleotides: TGTGCCAGCAGCCAGTTAGGAGGAATCACCGGGGAGCTGTTTTTT.

The V gene is TRBV7-2, the J gene TRBJ2-7; no clear D gene. Germline values: CDR1 SGHTA, CDR2 FQGNSA. The ends were cut back, 1 base at V and 4 bases at J, with 11 bases in the middle. This CDR3 comprises 14 residues. The CDR3 DNA reads TGTGCCAGCAGCTTAGGACCCATCTCTTACGAGCAGTACTTC. Encoded protein: CASSLGPISYEQYF.

The V call is TRBV7-8, the J call TRBJ2-7; 7 positions match TRBD1. Germline V gene sequence: CDR1 SGHVS, CDR2 FQNEAQ. With 5 bases clipped from V and 2 bases from J, the junction kept 6 bases outside the gene matches. The CDR3 has 14 amino acids. CDR3: CASSLRQGPYEQYF. The DNA for the CDR3 is TGTGCCAGCAGCCTCCGACAGGGTCCCTACGAGCAGTACTTC.

CDR3: CASAPGQAGNEKLFF. The DNA for the CDR3 is TGTGCCAGCGCCCCGGGGCAGGCTGGGAATGAAAAACTGTTTTTT. This chain connects TRBV19 to TRBJ1-4; D might be TRBD1 (5 bases). The ends were cut back, 9 bases at V and 5 bases at J, with 19 bases in the middle. Germline lookup yields CDR1 LNHDA and CDR2 SQIVND (reference sequence). The CDR3 has 15 residues.

This clone was counted once. J is TRBJ2-2 and V is TRBV7-9; 8 bases map to TRBD1. Trimming at V came to 7 bases and at J to 7 bases, leaving 11 bases not matched to a gene. Germline CDR1 is SEHNR and CDR2 is FQNEAQ (reference sequence). The CDR3 contains 15 residues. The DNA for the CDR3 is TGTGCCAGCACAGGGGGCGGAAGGTTCGGCGGGGAGCTGTTTTTT. Encoded protein: CASTGGGRFGGELFF.

The chain is built from TRBV29-1 and TRBJ2-7; possibly TRBD1 for D (6 bases). This CDR3 is 13 amino acids long. The germline V gene encodes CDR1 SQVTM and CDR2 ANQGSEA. The V and J ends lost 2 bases and 4 bases respectively, with 12 bases between them. The CDR3 coding sequence is TGCAGCGTTGAATGGTCAGGGGAGTACGAGCAGTACTTC. This translates into CSVEWSGEYEQYF.

For the CDR3, the DNA is TGTGCCAGCAGTGTACGACAGGGGAACACTGAAGCTTTCTTT. Residues: CASSVRQGNTEAFF. The V call is TRBV27, the J call TRBJ1-1, with TRBD1 matching 7 bases. J was trimmed by 1 base and V by 5 bases; bases with no gene match: 4. CDR1 is MNHEY and CDR2 is SMNVEV in the germline V gene (reference sequence). The CDR3 loop spans 14 amino acids.

The rearrangement joins TRBV19 to TRBJ2-1; TRBD1 might be the D (6 bases). Germline V gives CDR1 LNHDA, CDR2 SQIVND (reference sequence). Trimming took off 1 base at V and 2 bases at J, with 12 bases between the two ends. This CDR3 has 16 amino acids. The DNA of the CDR3 is TGTGCCAGTAGTATAGGGACAGAGCAGACCTACAATGAGCAGTTCTTC. This translates into CASSIGTEQTYNEQFF.

This clone was detected once. CDR3 nucleotides: TGTGCCAGCAGGTGGGCGGCTGAAAAACTGTTTTTT. Translating it yields CASRWAAEKLFF. The chain recombines TRBV2 with TRBJ1-4; D ambiguous. Germline V CDR1 and CDR2: SNHLY, FYNNEI. The CDR3 loop spans 12 amino acids. V dropped 6 bases and J dropped 7 bases, with 9 bases sitting between them.

CDR3 nucleotide sequence: TGTGCCAGCAGTTTATCGAATCGCCACACCACTGAAGCTTTCTTT. It specifies CASSLSNRHTTEAFF. The V and J genes are TRBV27 and TRBJ1-1; D uncertain. The CDR3 loop spans 15 amino acids. The V end was cut by 0 bases, the J end by 4 bases, with 12 bases between. In germline, CDR1 is MNHEY, CDR2 SMNVEV (reference sequence).

The J gene is TRBJ1-5, the V gene TRBV10-3; no definite D call. V was cut by 6 bases and J by 3 bases, with 9 bases left in between. Germline CDR1 is ENHRY and CDR2 is SYGVKD. CDR3 size: 13 residues. The CDR3 DNA reads as TGTGCCATCAGACCGGACCTCAATCAGCCCCAGCATTTT. Protein: CAIRPDLNQPQHF.

The V call is TRBV6-5, the J call TRBJ2-2; D not certain. Germline values: CDR1 MNHEY, CDR2 SVGAGI. V dropped 2 bases and J dropped 3 bases, with 7 bases sitting between them. CDR3 length: 14 residues. The CDR3 coding sequence is TGTGCCAGCAGTTACAGGCCTCACACCGGGGAGCTGTTTTTT. Amino acid sequence: CASSYRPHTGELFF.

The chain has TRBV14 and TRBJ2-3; D gene ambiguous. V lost 3 bases, J lost 11 bases, and 18 bases lay in between. The CDR3 extends over 14 amino acids. Germline-derived CDR1 and CDR2 are SGHDN and FVKESK. CDR3 residues: CASSHYPGGVMQYF. DNA of the CDR3: TGTGCCAGCAGCCATTACCCGGGCGGAGTGATGCAGTATTTT.

The genes are TRBV9 and TRBJ2-2; TRBD2 agrees at 15 bases. The V gene end was trimmed by 0 bases and the J gene end by 2 bases; junction bases not matched to a gene: 8. The V gene's germline CDR1 is SGDLS and CDR2 YYNGEE. The CDR3 loop spans 20 amino acids. The CDR3, as DNA: TGTGCCAGCAGCGTAGAGGTCGGGACTAGCGGGAGGTTAAACACCGGGGAGCTGTTTTTT. This encodes CASSVEVGTSGRLNTGELFF.

The CDR3: CASSEELAGVGNEQFF. The CDR3 DNA follows: TGTGCCAGCAGTGAGGAACTAGCGGGAGTGGGTAATGAGCAGTTCTTC. The chain is built from TRBV2 and TRBJ2-1, with TRBD2 matching over 11 bases. V shed 3 bases and J 7 bases; nucleotides not matched to a gene: 8. This CDR3 spans 16 amino acids. Per the germline V gene, CDR1 is SNHLY and CDR2 is FYNNEI.

Points on this clone: Its ends do not fully match the called genes, so a read error is possible. The chain recombines TRBV2 with TRBJ1-2; 7 bases agree with TRBD1. This CDR3 is built from 14 residues. Per the germline V gene, CDR1 is SNHLY and CDR2 is FYNNEI. This CDR3 is CASSEQTPRGTVHF. The DNA of the CDR3 is TGTGCCAGCAGTGAACAAACGCCTAGAGGGACAGTTCACTTC.

The genes are TRBV7-2 and TRBJ2-1; D is possibly TRBD2 (5 bases). Germline values: CDR1 SGHTA, CDR2 FQGNSA. The V end was cut by 1 base, the J end by 7 bases, with 11 bases between. CDR3 length: 14 amino acids. CDR3 region: CASSLGGVENEQFF. CDR3 sequence (DNA): TGTGCCAGCAGCTTAGGGGGAGTTGAGAATGAGCAGTTCTTC. The entire variable domain, with the rest obtained from reference TRBV7-2 and TRBJ2-1, is as follows: GAGVSQSPSNKVTEKGKDVELRCDPISGHTALYWYRQSLGQGLEFLIYFQGNSAPDKSGLPSDRFSAERTGGSVSTLTIQRTQQEDSAVYLCASSLGGVENEQFFGPGTRLTVL.

This chain connects TRBV19 to TRBJ1-2; D is undetermined. V lost 6 bases and J 2 bases, leaving 13 bases between the germline ends. The CDR3 has 14 residues. Germline V CDR1 and CDR2: LNHDA, SQIVND (reference sequence). CDR3 sequence: CASRTLNSNYGYTF. The CDR3, as DNA: TGTGCCAGTAGGACCCTGAATTCAAACTATGGCTACACCTTC.

The chain employs TRBV19 and TRBJ1-1; D gene unclear. This CDR3 has 14 residues. Germline lookup yields CDR1 LNHDA and CDR2 SQIVND (reference sequence). Trimming took off 1 base at V and 1 base at J, with 7 bases between the two ends. This CDR3 reads CASSIVIWNTEAFF. The CDR3 DNA follows: TGTGCCAGTAGTATAGTTATTTGGAACACTGAAGCTTTCTTT.

Only one count was recorded for this clone. The chain carries TRBV24-1 and TRBJ2-5; D gene ambiguous. CDR1 KGHDR and CDR2 SFDVKD come from the germline V gene. This CDR3 has 15 residues. Trimming cost V 0 bases and J 5 bases, with 12 bases left between them. The DNA for the CDR3 is TGTGCCACCAGTGATTTGCAGGATCCCGTTGAGACCCAGTACTTC. It translates to CATSDLQDPVETQYF.

The sample holds a few counts of this clone. The chain recombines TRBV6-5 with TRBJ2-7; 9 nucleotides agree with TRBD2. V lost 1 base and J lost 5; bases outside the gene matches: 6. CDR1 is MNHEY, CDR2 SVGAGI, per germline. The CDR3 contains 15 residues. The CDR3 spells CASSYLREGQDEQYF. CDR3 nucleotide sequence: TGTGCCAGCAGTTACTTGCGGGAGGGCCAGGACGAGCAGTACTTC.